This is a list of T cell receptor beta chains from one sample in a study of blood T cell repertoires in COVID-19. Profiling relied on immunoSEQ multiplex PCR, and the TCRdb table lists in-frame clones only, not all of them. The sample includes 230,000 or so clones, 65% to 85% of them seen just once. Specimen: peripheral blood. The receptor source for this set is a man aged 35-49 years with active or convalescent COVID-19. Both conserved end residues are part of each CDR3. A D gene is named only where the DNA matches it firmly. Clone size appears in some rows only: once, few, many, or a class for an expanded clone.

size: -; J: TRBJ2-2; V: TRBV6-5; D: TRBD1; CDR3: CATRDSLNTGELFF; DNA: TGTGCCACCCGGGACAGCCTAAACACCGGGGAGCTGTTTTTT
size: -; J: TRBJ1-2; V: TRBV6-5; D: TRBD1; CDR3: CASSPRQGAYNGYTF; DNA: TGTGCCAGCAGTCCCCGACAGGGTGCTTACAATGGCTACACCTTC
size: -; J: TRBJ2-2; V: TRBV9; D: -; CDR3: CASSVGAGPGELFF; DNA: TGTGCCAGCAGCGTAGGAGCGGGCCCCGGGGAGCTGTTTTTT
size: -; J: TRBJ2-7; V: TRBV12-3/TRBV12-4; D: TRBD1; CDR3: CASSYYQGDEQYF; DNA: TGTGCCAGCAGTTACTATCAGGGGGACGAGCAGTACTTC
size: -; J: TRBJ2-7; V: TRBV3-1/TRBV3-2; D: -; CDR3: CASSRGGPGEQYF; DNA: TGTGCCAGCAGCCGGGGGGGGCCTGGTGAGCAGTACTTC
size: -; J: TRBJ1-2; V: TRBV27; D: -; CDR3: CASRGGAYGYTF; DNA: TGTGCCAGCAGGGGGGGGGCCTATGGCTACACCTTC
size: -; J: TRBJ1-3; V: TRBV15; D: -; CDR3: CATTLSGNSGNTIYF; DNA: TGTGCCACCACCCTGAGCGGCAACTCTGGAAACACCATATATTTT
size: -; J: TRBJ2-1; V: TRBV9; D: -; CDR3: CASSDRLTGSEQFF; DNA: TGTGCCAGCAGCGACCGATTAACCGGGAGTGAGCAGTTCTTC
size: -; J: TRBJ1-5; V: TRBV28; D: -; CDR3: CASSAGLTHNSNQPQHF; DNA: TGTGCCAGCAGTGCGGGACTGACCCACAATAGCAATCAGCCCCAGCATTTT
size: few; J: TRBJ1-2; V: TRBV7-9; D: TRBD1; CDR3: CASSLTGGLHGYTF; DNA: TGTGCCAGCAGCCTAACAGGGGGATTACATGGCTACACCTTC
size: -; J: TRBJ2-7; V: TRBV4-1; D: TRBD2; CDR3: CASSQVLAGGTPYEQYF; DNA: TGCGCCAGCAGCCAAGTCCTAGCGGGAGGGACCCCCTACGAGCAGTACTTC
size: -; J: TRBJ1-2; V: TRBV5-5; D: -; CDR3: CASSTRTDYGYTF; DNA: TGTGCCAGCAGCACCCGGACAGACTATGGCTACACCTTC
size: -; J: TRBJ1-2; V: TRBV28; D: TRBD1; CDR3: CASSRTGGGYTF; DNA: TGTGCCAGCAGCAGGACAGGGGGTGGCTACACCTTC
size: -; J: TRBJ1-6; V: TRBV19; D: -; CDR3: CASKWGHNSYNSPLHF; DNA: TGTGCCAGTAAATGGGGACATAACTCCTATAATTCACCCCTCCACTTT
size: -; J: TRBJ2-5; V: TRBV7-2; D: TRBD2; CDR3: CASSSRLAGGETQYF; DNA: TGTGCCAGCAGCTCCAGACTAGCGGGAGGTGAGACCCAGTACTTC
size: once; J: TRBJ1-4; V: TRBV27; D: TRBD1; CDR3: CASSDAGTGYEKLFF; DNA: TGTGCCAGCAGTGACGCCGGGACAGGGTATGAAAAACTGTTTTTT
size: -; J: TRBJ1-1; V: TRBV12-2; D: -; CDR3: CASRPRTGAAFF; DNA: TGTGCAAGTCGCCCGCGGACAGGGGCAGCTTTCTTT
size: -; J: TRBJ2-2; V: TRBV9; D: -; CDR3: CASQTGTTRTGELFF; DNA: TGTGCCAGCCAGACCGGGACAACTCGGACCGGGGAGCTGTTTTTT
size: -; J: TRBJ1-1; V: TRBV30; D: -; CDR3: CAWSPGVRTEAFF; DNA: TGTGCCTGGAGTCCGGGTGTCCGGACTGAAGCTTTCTTT
size: -; J: TRBJ1-1; V: TRBV4-1; D: TRBD1; CDR3: CASSQTPRGYGDTEAFF; DNA: TGCGCCAGCAGCCAAACCCCCAGGGGGTACGGGGACACTGAAGCTTTCTTT
size: -; J: TRBJ1-1; V: TRBV2; D: -; CDR3: CASSFTANTEAFF; DNA: TGTGCCAGCAGTTTCACAGCGAACACTGAAGCTTTCTTT
size: -; J: TRBJ1-4; V: TRBV7-2; D: -; CDR3: CASSSQAGASNEKLFF; DNA: TGTGCCAGCAGCTCCCAGGCGGGGGCGTCTAATGAAAAACTGTTTTTT
size: -; J: TRBJ2-7; V: TRBV10-3; D: -; CDR3: CAISVVSQGLGSYEQYF; DNA: TGTGCCATCAGTGTTGTCTCCCAGGGTTTAGGTTCCTACGAGCAGTACTTC
size: few; J: TRBJ2-2; V: TRBV9; D: -; CDR3: CASSSTGSGELFF; DNA: TGTGCCAGCAGCTCTACAGGGTCCGGGGAGCTGTTTTTT
size: -; J: TRBJ1-1; V: TRBV12-3/TRBV12-4; D: -; CDR3: CASSFIGGPAFF; DNA: TGTGCCAGCAGTTTTATCGGGGGGCCGGCTTTCTTT
size: -; J: TRBJ1-3; V: TRBV5-1; D: -; CDR3: CASSLVGLDSGNTIYF; DNA: TGCGCCAGCAGCTTGGTGGGACTCGACTCTGGAAACACCATATATTTT
size: few; J: TRBJ2-3; V: TRBV3-1/TRBV3-2; D: -; CDR3: CASSPPAGREGTDTQYF; DNA: TGTGCCAGCAGCCCACCCGCCGGGCGGGAAGGCACAGATACGCAGTATTTT
size: -; J: TRBJ2-3; V: TRBV5-5; D: -; CDR3: CASSYTGTDTQYF; DNA: TGTGCCAGCAGCTACACAGGGACAGATACGCAGTATTTT
size: -; J: TRBJ2-4; V: TRBV2; D: TRBD1; CDR3: CASRDRGYGAKNIQYF; DNA: TGTGCCAGCAGGGACAGGGGGTATGGAGCCAAAAACATTCAGTACTTC
size: -; J: TRBJ2-4; V: TRBV7-9; D: TRBD2; CDR3: CASSPTGTSINIQYF; DNA: TGTGCCAGCAGCCCTACCGGGACTAGCATAAACATTCAGTACTTC
size: -; J: TRBJ2-1; V: TRBV19; D: TRBD2; CDR3: CASSRGLAGGRMISEQFF; DNA: TGTGCCAGTAGTCGCGGACTAGCGGGGGGGCGGATGATAAGTGAGCAGTTCTTC
size: -; J: TRBJ2-1; V: TRBV7-2; D: TRBD2; CDR3: CASSLVNSGGYEQFF; DNA: TGTGCCAGCAGCTTAGTGAATAGCGGGGGCTATGAGCAGTTCTTC
size: -; J: TRBJ1-1; V: TRBV5-8; D: -; CDR3: CASSLIQKNTEAFF; DNA: TGTGCCAGCAGCTTAATACAGAAGAACACTGAAGCTTTCTTT
size: -; J: TRBJ1-1; V: TRBV12-3/TRBV12-4; D: TRBD1; CDR3: CASSPDRGTEAFF; DNA: TGTGCCAGCAGTCCGGACAGGGGGACTGAAGCTTTCTTT
size: -; J: TRBJ2-7; V: TRBV5-1; D: TRBD1; CDR3: CASSLELGQGGSYEQYF; DNA: TGCGCCAGCAGCTTGGAACTGGGACAGGGAGGCTCCTACGAGCAGTACTTC
size: -; J: TRBJ1-1; V: TRBV5-6; D: TRBD1; CDR3: CASSLGQGRNTEAFF; DNA: TGTGCCAGCAGCCTGGGACAGGGAAGGAACACTGAAGCTTTCTTT
size: few; J: TRBJ2-1; V: TRBV5-1; D: -; CDR3: CASSFTGSRHNEQFF; DNA: TGCGCCAGCAGCTTTACAGGGAGTAGGCACAATGAGCAGTTCTTC
size: once; J: TRBJ2-7; V: TRBV3-1/TRBV3-2; D: -; CDR3: CASSRTRATSSEQYF; DNA: TGTGCCAGCAGCCGAACTAGAGCAACCTCCTCCGAGCAGTACTTC
size: -; J: TRBJ1-1; V: TRBV6-5; D: TRBD1; CDR3: CASSSGQGSTEAFF; DNA: TGTGCCAGCAGTTCCGGACAGGGGTCCACTGAAGCTTTCTTT
size: -; J: TRBJ1-1; V: TRBV3-1/TRBV3-2; D: -; CDR3: CASSQGQGSTEAFF; DNA: TGTGCCAGCAGCCAGGGTCAGGGGAGCACTGAAGCTTTCTTT
size: -; J: TRBJ1-1; V: TRBV12-3/TRBV12-4; D: -; CDR3: CASSFGQISEAFF; DNA: TGTGCCAGCAGTTTTGGACAGATCTCTGAAGCTTTCTTT
size: -; J: TRBJ2-7; V: TRBV30; D: -; CDR3: CAWRLSPSSYEQYF; DNA: TGTGCCTGGAGGTTATCGCCCAGTTCCTACGAGCAGTACTTC
size: -; J: TRBJ1-3; V: TRBV30; D: TRBD1; CDR3: CAWISGGGSNTIYF; DNA: TGTGCCTGGATCTCCGGAGGGGGCTCCAACACCATATATTTT
size: -; J: TRBJ2-7; V: TRBV28; D: TRBD1; CDR3: CASRRTGISYEQYF; DNA: TGTGCCAGCAGGCGGACAGGGATATCCTACGAGCAGTACTTC
size: -; J: TRBJ2-3; V: TRBV5-1; D: TRBD2; CDR3: CASSPRPGAGGSTDTQYF; DNA: TGCGCCAGCAGCCCCCGACCGGGAGCGGGGGGAAGCACAGATACGCAGTATTTT
size: -; J: TRBJ2-3; V: TRBV28; D: -; CDR3: CASKKGGTDTQYF; DNA: TGTGCCAGCAAGAAGGGGGGCACAGATACGCAGTATTTT
size: -; J: TRBJ1-6; V: TRBV5-1; D: -; CDR3: CASSLTAGQTSPLHF; DNA: TGCGCCAGCAGCTTAACAGCCGGACAGACTTCACCCCTCCACTTT
size: -; J: TRBJ2-1; V: TRBV7-3; D: TRBD1; CDR3: CASSLSGGQGRKFF; DNA: TGTGCCAGCAGCTTAAGCGGGGGACAGGGCAGGAAGTTCTTC
size: -; J: TRBJ1-2; V: TRBV5-1; D: TRBD1; CDR3: CASSLVGGDYGYTF; DNA: TGCGCCAGCAGCTTGGTAGGGGGCGACTATGGCTACACCTTC
size: -; J: TRBJ1-3; V: TRBV19; D: -; CDR3: CASGGGFSGNTIYF; DNA: TGTGCCAGCGGGGGGGGCTTCTCTGGAAACACCATATATTTT
size: -; J: TRBJ2-3; V: TRBV12-5; D: -; CDR3: CASGLINTQYF; DNA: TGTGCTAGTGGTTTGATCAATACGCAGTATTTT
size: once; J: TRBJ1-2; V: TRBV18; D: TRBD1; CDR3: CASSPPTGGGYGYTF; DNA: TGTGCCAGCTCACCGCCGACAGGGGGAGGCTATGGCTACACCTTC
size: -; J: TRBJ2-7; V: TRBV7-9; D: -; CDR3: CASSSDNEQYF; DNA: TGTGCCAGCAGCTCGGACAACGAGCAGTACTTC
size: few; J: TRBJ2-3; V: TRBV4-1; D: TRBD2; CDR3: CASSQASTSGRANTQYF; DNA: TGCGCCAGCAGCCAAGCGTCGACTAGCGGGAGGGCCAATACGCAGTATTTT